This T cell receptor beta chain was obtained from a study of response to subunit inactivated influenza vaccine. TCRdb used MiXCR to reprocess the RT-PCR reads, holding one entry per CDR3 protein. The sample includes roughly 500,000 distinct CDR3 sequences, approximately 15% of them seen just once. Of note for this clonotype: Its antigen is undetermined.

The CDR3 spans 14 residues. The ends were cut back, 0 bases at V and 7 bases at J, with 12 bases in the middle. Germline CDR1 is SGHAT and CDR2 is FQNNGV. Notes on the study in general: There was a suggestion from the authors that each seasonal influenza vaccination recruits few new T cells.

V is TRBV11-2 and J is TRBJ1-1; no reliable D call. This specimen was CD4+ T cells sorted from PBMCs, taken less than 25 months after vaccination. This sequence was found in a man aged 45 to 75 who received an inactivated influenza vaccine. The CDR3 DNA follows: TGTGCCAGCAGCTTAGATCCAGGACGGATTGAAGCTTTCTTT. Translated, it gives CASSLDPGRIEAFF.